This T cell receptor beta chain was profiled in a study of blood T cell repertoires in COVID-19. Study background: PBMCs, B-cell-depleted T cells, or T cells provided the cDNA or gDNA that made up the material.

With 7 bases clipped from V and 0 bases from J, the junction kept 1 base outside the gene matches. CDR3 length: 14 amino acids. The germline gives CDR1 SNHLY, CDR2 FYNNEI. Generated by immunoSEQ multiplex PCR, the TCRdb table keeps only in-frame clones and is missing some. The sample has approximately 440,000 clones, roughly 91% seen once. Participant age was roughly 18 to 100 years, and participants resided in around 24 US areas. The sequencing input was PBMCs or T cells enriched from blood (not recorded which). The chain joins TRBV2 to TRBJ1-3; 9 bases are shared with TRBD1. The clonotype was recovered from a young man who had recovered from COVID-19. The CDR3: CASMGQGSGNTIYF. The DNA for the CDR3 is TGTGCCAGCATGGGACAGGGCTCTGGAAACACCATATATTTT.